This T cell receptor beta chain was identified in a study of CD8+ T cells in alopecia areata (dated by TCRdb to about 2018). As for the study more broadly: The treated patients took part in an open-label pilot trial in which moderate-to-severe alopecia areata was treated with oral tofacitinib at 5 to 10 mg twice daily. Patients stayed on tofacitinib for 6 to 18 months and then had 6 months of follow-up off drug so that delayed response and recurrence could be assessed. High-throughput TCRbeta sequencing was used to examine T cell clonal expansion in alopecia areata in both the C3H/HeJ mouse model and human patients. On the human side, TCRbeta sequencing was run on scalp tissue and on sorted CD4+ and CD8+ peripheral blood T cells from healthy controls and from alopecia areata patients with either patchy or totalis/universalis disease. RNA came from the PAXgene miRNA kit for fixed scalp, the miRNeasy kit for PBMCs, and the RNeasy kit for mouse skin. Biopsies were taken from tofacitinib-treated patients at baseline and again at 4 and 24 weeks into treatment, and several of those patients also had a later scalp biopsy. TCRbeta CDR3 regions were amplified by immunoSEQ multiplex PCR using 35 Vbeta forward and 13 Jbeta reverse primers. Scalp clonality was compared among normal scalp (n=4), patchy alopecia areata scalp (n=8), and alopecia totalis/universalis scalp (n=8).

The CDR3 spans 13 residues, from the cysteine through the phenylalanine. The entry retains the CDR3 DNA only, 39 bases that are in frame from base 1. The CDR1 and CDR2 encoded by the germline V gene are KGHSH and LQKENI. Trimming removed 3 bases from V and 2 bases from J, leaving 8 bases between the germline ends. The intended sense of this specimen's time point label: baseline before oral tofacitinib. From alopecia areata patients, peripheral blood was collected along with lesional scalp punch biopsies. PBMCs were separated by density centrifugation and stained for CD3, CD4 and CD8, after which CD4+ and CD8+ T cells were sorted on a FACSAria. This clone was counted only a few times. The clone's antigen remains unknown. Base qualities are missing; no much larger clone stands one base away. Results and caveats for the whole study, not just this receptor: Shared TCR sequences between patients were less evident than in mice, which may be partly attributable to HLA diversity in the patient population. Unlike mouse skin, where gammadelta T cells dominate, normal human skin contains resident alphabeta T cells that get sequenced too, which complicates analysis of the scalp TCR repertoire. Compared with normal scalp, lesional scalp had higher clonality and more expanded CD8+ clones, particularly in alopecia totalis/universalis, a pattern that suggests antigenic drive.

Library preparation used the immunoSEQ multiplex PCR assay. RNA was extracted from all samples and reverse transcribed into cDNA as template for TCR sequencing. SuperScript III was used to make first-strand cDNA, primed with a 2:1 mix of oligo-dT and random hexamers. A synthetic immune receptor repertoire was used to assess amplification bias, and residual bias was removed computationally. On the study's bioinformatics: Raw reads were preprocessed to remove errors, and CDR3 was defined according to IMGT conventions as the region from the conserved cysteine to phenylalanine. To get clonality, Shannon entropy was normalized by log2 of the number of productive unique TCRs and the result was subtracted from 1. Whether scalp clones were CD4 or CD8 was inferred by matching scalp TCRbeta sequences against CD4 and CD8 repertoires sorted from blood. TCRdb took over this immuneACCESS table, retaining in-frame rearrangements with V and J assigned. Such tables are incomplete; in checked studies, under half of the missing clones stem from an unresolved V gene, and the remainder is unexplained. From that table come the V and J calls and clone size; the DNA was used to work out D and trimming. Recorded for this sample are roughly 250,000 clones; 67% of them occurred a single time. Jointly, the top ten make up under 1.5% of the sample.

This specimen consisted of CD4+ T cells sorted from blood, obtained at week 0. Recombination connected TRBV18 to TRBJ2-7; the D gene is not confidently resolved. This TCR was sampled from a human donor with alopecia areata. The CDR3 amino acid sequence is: CASSPNHPYEQYF. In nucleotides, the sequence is TGTGCCAGCTCACCCAACCATCCCTACGAGCAGTACTTC.